Here is one T cell receptor beta chain with its context. Its antigen is as yet unknown. Trimming removed 6 bases at V and 3 bases at J, with 19 bases between. Germline loops: CDR1 MNHEY, CDR2 SVGEGT. The CDR3 covers 16 residues. Each CDR3 protein gets one entry after TCRdb re-called the RT-PCR reads with MiXCR. The table lists about 700,000 distinct CDR3 sequences, around 14% of them singletons. This sample is drawn from a study of response to subunit inactivated influenza vaccine. Study-wide results and caveats: Authors suggested seasonal influenza vaccinations each recruit few new T cells.

This receptor was obtained from a man aged 45-65 years who received an inactivated influenza vaccine. The sample was PBMCs from blood, taken 14 to 15 days before vaccination. The chain recombines TRBV6-2 or TRBV6-3 with TRBJ2-3; D might be TRBD2 (6 bases). The CDR3 DNA follows: TGTGCCAGCAGAGACGCGCAGGGTCGGGGGACAGATACGCAGTATTTT. Translated, it gives CASRDAQGRGTDTQYF.